This T cell receptor beta chain emerged from a study of neurological immune-mediated disorders. The method for making cDNA was 5'RACE, and it used 10-nucleotide random UMIs. MiXCR was run by TCRdb on the 5' RACE reads, yielding one entry per CDR3 protein. Of about 38,000 distinct CDR3 sequences in the sample, 11% were seen once. Documented time point: technical triplicate 1. A total of 2 million PBMCs stored at -80 degrees C provided the unsorted libraries. This clonotype was seen ten or more times. V lost 0 bases to trimming and J lost 1 base, with 15 bases between them. The CDR3 loop spans 17 amino acids. In germline, CDR1 is SGHDN, CDR2 FVKESK.

The chain combines TRBV14 with TRBJ1-1; D gene ambiguous. This sequence originates from a man in his 60s with HTLV-1-associated myelopathy (HAM/TSP). Sequenced input: PBMCs. CDR3 sequence (DNA): TGTGCCAGCAGCCAAGACCTTTTATTACGGACGAACACTGAAGCTTTCTTT. Encoded protein: CASSQDLLLRTNTEAFF.